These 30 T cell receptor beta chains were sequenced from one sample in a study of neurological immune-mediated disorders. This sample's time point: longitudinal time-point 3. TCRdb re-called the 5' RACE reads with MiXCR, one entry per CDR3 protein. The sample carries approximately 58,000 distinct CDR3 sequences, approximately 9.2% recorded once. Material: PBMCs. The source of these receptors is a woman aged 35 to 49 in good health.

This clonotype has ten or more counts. The CDR3 DNA reads as TGCAGTGCTAGTTCCCACTCTGGGGCCAACGTCCTGACTTTC. Protein: CSASSHSGANVLTF. The chain joins TRBV20-1 to TRBJ2-6; no clear D. The ends were cut back, 3 bases at V and 0 bases at J, with 6 bases in the middle. Germline V gene data show CDR1 as DFQATT and CDR2 as SNEGSKA (reference sequence). The CDR3 is made up of 14 amino acids.

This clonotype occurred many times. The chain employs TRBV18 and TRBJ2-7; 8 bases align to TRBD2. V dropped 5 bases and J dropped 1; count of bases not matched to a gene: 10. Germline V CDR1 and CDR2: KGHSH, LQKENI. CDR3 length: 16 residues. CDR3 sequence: CASSLRTSLVSYEQYF. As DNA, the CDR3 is TGTGCCAGCTCATTGAGGACTAGCTTGGTGTCCTACGAGCAGTACTTC. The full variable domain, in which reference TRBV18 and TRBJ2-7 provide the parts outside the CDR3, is NAGVMQNPRHLVRRRGQEARLRCSPMKGHSHVYWYRQLPEEGLKFMVYLQKENIIDESGMPKERFSAEFPKEGPSILRIQQVVRGDSAAYFCASSLRTSLVSYEQYFGPGTRLTVT.

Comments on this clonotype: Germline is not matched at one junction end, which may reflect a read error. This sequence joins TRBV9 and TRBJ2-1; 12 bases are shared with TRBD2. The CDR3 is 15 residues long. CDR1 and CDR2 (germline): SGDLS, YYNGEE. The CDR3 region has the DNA TGTGTCAGCAGCGTACTAGCGGGGGGCTACAATGAGCAGTTCTTC. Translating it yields CVSSVLAGGYNEQFF.

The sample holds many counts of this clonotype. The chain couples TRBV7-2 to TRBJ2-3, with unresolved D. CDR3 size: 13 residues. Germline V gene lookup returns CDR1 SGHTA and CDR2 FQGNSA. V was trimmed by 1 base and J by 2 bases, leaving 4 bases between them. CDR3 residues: CASSLDLTDTQYF. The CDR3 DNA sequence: TGTGCCAGCAGCTTAGACCTCACAGATACGCAGTATTTT.

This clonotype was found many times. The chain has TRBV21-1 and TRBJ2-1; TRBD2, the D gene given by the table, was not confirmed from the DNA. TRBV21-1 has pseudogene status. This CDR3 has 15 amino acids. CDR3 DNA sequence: TGTGCCAGCAGCTCCCGACTAGCGGGAGGATATGAGCAGTTCTTC. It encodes CASSSRLAGGYEQFF.

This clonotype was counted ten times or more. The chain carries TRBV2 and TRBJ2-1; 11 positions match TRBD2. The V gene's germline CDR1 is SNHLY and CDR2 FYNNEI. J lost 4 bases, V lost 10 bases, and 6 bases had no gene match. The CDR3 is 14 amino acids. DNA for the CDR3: TGTGCCACCACTAGCGGGAGCCAATACAATGAGCAGTTCTTC. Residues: CATTSGSQYNEQFF. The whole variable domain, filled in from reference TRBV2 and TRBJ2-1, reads EPEVTQTPSHQVTQMGQEVILRCVPISNHLYFYWYRQILGQKVEFLVSFYNNEISEKSEIFDDQFSVERPDGSNFTLKIRSTKLEDSAMYFCATTSGSQYNEQFFGPGTRLTVL.

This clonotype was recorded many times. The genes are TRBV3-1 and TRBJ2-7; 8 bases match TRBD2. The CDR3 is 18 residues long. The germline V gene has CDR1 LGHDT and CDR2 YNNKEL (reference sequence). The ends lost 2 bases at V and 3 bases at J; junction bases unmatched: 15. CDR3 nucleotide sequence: TGTGCCAGCAGCCAACTTCTCGGGAAGGCGGGAGGTTACTACGAGCAGTACTTC. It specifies CASSQLLGKAGGYYEQYF.

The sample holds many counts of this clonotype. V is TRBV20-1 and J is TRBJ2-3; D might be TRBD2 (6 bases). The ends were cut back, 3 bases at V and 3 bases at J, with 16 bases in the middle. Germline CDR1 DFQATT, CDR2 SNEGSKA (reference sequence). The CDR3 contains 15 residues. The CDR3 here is CSASRPGVGTDTQYF. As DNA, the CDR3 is TGCAGTGCTAGTAGACCGGGGGTGGGGACAGATACGCAGTATTTT.

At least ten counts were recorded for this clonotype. Written as DNA, the CDR3 is TGTGCCAGCAGGCCCCCAGGAACACGTAAAGAGACCCAGTACTTC. Amino acid sequence: CASRPPGTRKETQYF. The chain employs TRBV6-5 and TRBJ2-5, with D hard to call. Germline V CDR1 and CDR2: MNHEY, SVGAGI. V shed 6 bases and J shed 3 bases, with 17 bases lying between them. CDR3 length: 15 amino acids.

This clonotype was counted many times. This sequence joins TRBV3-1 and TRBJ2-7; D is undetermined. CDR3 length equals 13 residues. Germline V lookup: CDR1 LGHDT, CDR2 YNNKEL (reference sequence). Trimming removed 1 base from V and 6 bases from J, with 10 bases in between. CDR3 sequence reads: CASSQVWVGEQYF. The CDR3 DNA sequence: TGTGCCAGCAGCCAAGTCTGGGTCGGCGAGCAGTACTTC.

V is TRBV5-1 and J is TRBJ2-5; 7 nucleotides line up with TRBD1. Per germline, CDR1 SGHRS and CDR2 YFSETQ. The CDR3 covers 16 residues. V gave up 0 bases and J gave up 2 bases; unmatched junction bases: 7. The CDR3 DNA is TGCGCCAGCAGCTTGGGCGTCGGGACAGAACAAGAGACCCAGTACTTC. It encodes CASSLGVGTEQETQYF.

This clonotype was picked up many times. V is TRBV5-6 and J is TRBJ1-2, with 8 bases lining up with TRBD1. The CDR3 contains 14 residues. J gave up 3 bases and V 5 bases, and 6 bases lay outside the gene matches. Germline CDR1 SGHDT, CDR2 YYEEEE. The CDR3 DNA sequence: TGTGCCAGCAGACAGGACAGGGTTGACTATGGCTACACCTTC. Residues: CASRQDRVDYGYTF.

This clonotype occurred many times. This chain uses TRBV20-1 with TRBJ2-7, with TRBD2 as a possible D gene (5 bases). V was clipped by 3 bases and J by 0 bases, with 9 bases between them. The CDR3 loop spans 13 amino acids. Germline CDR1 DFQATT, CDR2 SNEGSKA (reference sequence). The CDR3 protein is CSASSAPSYEQYF. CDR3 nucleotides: TGCAGTGCTAGTAGCGCCCCCTCCTACGAGCAGTACTTC.

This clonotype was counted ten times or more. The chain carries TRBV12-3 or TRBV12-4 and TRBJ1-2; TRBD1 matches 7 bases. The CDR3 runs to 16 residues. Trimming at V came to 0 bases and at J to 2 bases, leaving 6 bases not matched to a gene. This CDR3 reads CASSLALRDSNYGYTF. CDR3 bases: TGTGCCAGCAGTTTAGCGCTAAGGGACAGCAACTATGGCTACACCTTC.

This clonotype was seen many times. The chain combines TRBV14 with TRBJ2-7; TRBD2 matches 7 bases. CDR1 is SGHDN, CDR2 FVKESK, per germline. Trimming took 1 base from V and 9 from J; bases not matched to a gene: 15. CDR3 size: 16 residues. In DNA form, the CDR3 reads TGTGCCAGCAGCCAAGGGGGTGCGGGAGCGTCCACTGGGCAGTACTTC. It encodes CASSQGGAGASTGQYF.

This CDR3 is CASSVHQNTEAFF. The CDR3 nucleotides are TGTGCCAGCAGCGTGCACCAGAACACTGAAGCTTTCTTT. V is TRBV9 and J is TRBJ1-1, with D unresolved. The CDR3 contains 13 residues. V lost 2 bases to trimming and J lost 1 base, with 6 bases between them. The germline V gene has CDR1 SGDLS and CDR2 YYNGEE.

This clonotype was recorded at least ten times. CDR3 DNA sequence: TGTGCCAGCAGTTTTCTCGGTCCCACAGGGAGAGATAAGGGAAACACCATATATTTT. Translation: CASSFLGPTGRDKGNTIYF. The chain has TRBV27 and TRBJ1-3; maybe TRBD1 (6 bases). Germline V lookup: CDR1 MNHEY, CDR2 SMNVEV (reference sequence). The ends were cut back, 3 bases at V and 4 bases at J, with 25 bases in the middle. CDR3 length equals 19 residues.

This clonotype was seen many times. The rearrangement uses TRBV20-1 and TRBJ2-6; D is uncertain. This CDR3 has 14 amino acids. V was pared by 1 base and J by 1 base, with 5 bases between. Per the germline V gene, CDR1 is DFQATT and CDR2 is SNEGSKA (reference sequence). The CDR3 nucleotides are TGCAGTGCTAGAGGCGGATCTGGGGCCAACGTCCTGACTTTC. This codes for CSARGGSGANVLTF.

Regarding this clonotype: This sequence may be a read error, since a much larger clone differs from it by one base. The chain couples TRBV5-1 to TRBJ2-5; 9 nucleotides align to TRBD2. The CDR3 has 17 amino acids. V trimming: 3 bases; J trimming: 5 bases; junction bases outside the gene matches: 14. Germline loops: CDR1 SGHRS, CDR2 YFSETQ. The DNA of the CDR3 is TGCGCCAGCAGCTCAGGGGTAGCGGGGGTAGCCAGGGAGACCCAGTACTTC. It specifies CASSSGVAGVARETQYF.

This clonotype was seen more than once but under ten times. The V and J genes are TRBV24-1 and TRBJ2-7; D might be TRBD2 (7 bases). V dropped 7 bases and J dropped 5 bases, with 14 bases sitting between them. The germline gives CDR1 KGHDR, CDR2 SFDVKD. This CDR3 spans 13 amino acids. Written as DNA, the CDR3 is TGTGCCACCAGCGAAGGGGGGGCCGACGAGCAGTACTTC. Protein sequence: CATSEGGADEQYF.

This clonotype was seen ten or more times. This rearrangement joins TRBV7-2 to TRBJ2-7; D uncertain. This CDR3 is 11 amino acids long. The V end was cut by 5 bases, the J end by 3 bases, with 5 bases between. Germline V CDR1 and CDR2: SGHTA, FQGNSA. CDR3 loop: CASSPNYEQYF. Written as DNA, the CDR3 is TGTGCCAGCAGCCCAAACTACGAGCAGTACTTC. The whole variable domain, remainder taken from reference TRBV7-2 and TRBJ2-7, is GAGVSQSPSNKVTEKGKDVELRCDPISGHTALYWYRQSLGQGLEFLIYFQGNSAPDKSGLPSDRFSAERTGGSVSTLTIQRTQQEDSAVYLCASSPNYEQYFGPGTRLTVT.

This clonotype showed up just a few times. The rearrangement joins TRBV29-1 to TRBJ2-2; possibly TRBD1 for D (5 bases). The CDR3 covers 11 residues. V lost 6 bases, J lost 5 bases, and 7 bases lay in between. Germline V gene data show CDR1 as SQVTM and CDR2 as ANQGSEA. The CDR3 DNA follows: TGCAGCGTAGACAGTACCGGGGAGCTGTTTTTT. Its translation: CSVDSTGELFF.

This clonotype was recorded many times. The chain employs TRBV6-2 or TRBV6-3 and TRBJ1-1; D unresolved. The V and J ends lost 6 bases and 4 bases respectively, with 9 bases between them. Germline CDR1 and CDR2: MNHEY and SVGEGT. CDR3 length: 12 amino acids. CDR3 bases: TGTGCCAGCAGCCTAGGGTTCACTGAAGCTTTCTTT. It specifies CASSLGFTEAFF.

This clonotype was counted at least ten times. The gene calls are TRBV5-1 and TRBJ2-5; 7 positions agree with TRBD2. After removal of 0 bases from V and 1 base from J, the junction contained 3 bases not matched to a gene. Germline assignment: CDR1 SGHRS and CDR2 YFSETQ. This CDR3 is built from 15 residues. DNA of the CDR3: TGCGCCAGCAGCTTGGACGGGGGGTCCCAAGAGACCCAGTACTTC. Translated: CASSLDGGSQETQYF.

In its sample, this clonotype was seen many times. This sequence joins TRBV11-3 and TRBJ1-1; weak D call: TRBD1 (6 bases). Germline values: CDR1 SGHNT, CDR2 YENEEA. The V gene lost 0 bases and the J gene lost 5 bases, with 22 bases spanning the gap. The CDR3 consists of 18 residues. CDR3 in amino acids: CASSLDRGVAGEGTEAFF. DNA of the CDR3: TGTGCCAGCAGCTTAGATCGCGGCGTGGCAGGGGAGGGTACTGAAGCTTTCTTT. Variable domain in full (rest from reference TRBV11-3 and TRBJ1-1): EAGVVQSPRYKIIEKKQPVAFWCNPISGHNTLYWYLQNLGQGPELLIRYENEEAVDDSQLPKDRFSAERLKGVDSTLKIQPAELGDSAVYLCASSLDRGVAGEGTEAFFGQGTRLTVV.

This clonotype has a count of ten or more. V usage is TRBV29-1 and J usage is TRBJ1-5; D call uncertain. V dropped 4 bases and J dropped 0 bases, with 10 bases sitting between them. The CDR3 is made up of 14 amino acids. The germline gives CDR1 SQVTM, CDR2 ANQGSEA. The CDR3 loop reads CSVAEGISNQPQHF. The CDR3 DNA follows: TGCAGCGTTGCAGAAGGGATTAGCAATCAGCCCCAGCATTTT.

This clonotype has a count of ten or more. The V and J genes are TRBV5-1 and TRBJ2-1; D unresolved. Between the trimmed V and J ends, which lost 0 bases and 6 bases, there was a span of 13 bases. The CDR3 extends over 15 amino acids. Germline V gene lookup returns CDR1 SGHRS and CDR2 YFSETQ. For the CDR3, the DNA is TGCGCCAGCAGCTTGGTGTGGCCCACGGGCAATGAGCAGTTCTTC. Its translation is CASSLVWPTGNEQFF. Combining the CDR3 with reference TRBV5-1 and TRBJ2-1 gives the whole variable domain KAGVTQTPRYLIKTRGQQVTLSCSPISGHRSVSWYQQTPGQGLQFLFEYFSETQRNKGNFPGRFSGRQFSNSRSEMNVSTLELGDSALYLCASSLVWPTGNEQFFGPGTRLTVL.

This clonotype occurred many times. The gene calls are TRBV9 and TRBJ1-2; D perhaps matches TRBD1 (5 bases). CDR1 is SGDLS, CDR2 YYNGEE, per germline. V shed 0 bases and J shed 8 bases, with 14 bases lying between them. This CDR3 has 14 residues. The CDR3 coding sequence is TGTGCCAGCAGCGTAGGTTCAGGGCCTAGAGGCTACACCTTC. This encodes CASSVGSGPRGYTF.

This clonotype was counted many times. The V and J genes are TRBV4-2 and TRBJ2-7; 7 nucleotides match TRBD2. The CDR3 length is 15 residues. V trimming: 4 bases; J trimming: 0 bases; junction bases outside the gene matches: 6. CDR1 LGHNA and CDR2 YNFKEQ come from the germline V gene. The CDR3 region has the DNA TGTGCCAGCAGCCCCGTGGGCGGGGGCTCCTACGAGCAGTACTTC. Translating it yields CASSPVGGGSYEQYF.

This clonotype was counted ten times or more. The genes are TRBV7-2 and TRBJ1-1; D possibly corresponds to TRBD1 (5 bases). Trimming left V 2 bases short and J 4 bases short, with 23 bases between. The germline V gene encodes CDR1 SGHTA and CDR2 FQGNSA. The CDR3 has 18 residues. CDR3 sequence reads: CASSLRWQGGGISTEAFF. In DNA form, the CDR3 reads TGTGCCAGCAGCTTAAGGTGGCAAGGTGGGGGGATAAGCACTGAAGCTTTCTTT.